This TCR beta chain emerged from a study of blood T cell repertoires in COVID-19. Per the germline V gene, CDR1 is SGHTA and CDR2 is FQGTGA. V was clipped by 4 bases and J by 2 bases, with 12 bases between them. CDR3 length equals 15 residues. Sequencing was performed with immunoSEQ multiplex PCR; in TCRdb, only in-frame clones are kept and a portion is missing. Among around 700,000 clones, 70% to 90% were seen once, and the ten largest hold under 0.3%. V gene TRBV7-3 combines with J gene TRBJ1-3; D possibly corresponds to TRBD1 (6 bases). This sequence was found in a woman aged 18 to 35 with acute or convalescent COVID-19. Sample: peripheral blood. CDR3: CASSYMTGPGNTIYF. The CDR3 DNA sequence: TGTGCCAGCAGCTACATGACAGGACCTGGAAACACCATATATTTT.